These 17 T cell receptor beta chains were all obtained from the same sample, sequenced in a study of T-cell memory formation after mild COVID-19. From the 5' RACE reads, TCRdb called clonotypes with MiXCR, one entry per CDR3 protein. The table lists approximately 300,000 distinct CDR3 sequences, about a sixth of them singletons. The source material was PBMCs or a T cell subset sorted from them (not recorded which). These TCRs come from a man younger than 35 who had mild COVID-19 (a few samples of this study predate the infection). Cell type and time point are not known.

This chain connects TRBV4-2 to TRBJ1-4; possible D gene TRBD1, 5 bases. V gave up 0 bases and J gave up 0 bases, with 8 bases separating them. This CDR3 comprises 16 residues. From germline, CDR1 is LGHNA and CDR2 YNFKEQ. The CDR3 region is CASSQDGATTNEKLFF. Written as DNA, the CDR3 is TGTGCCAGCAGCCAAGATGGGGCAACAACTAATGAAAAACTGTTTTTT.

This clonotype showed up just once. The chain has TRBV11-3 and TRBJ1-1; D perhaps matches TRBD1 (5 bases). The germline V and J ends were trimmed by 5 bases and 4 bases, with 11 bases remaining between them. The CDR3 runs 13 residues. Per germline, CDR1 SGHNT and CDR2 YENEEA. The CDR3 region is CASSTERGTEAFF. As DNA, the CDR3 is TGTGCCAGCAGCACAGAGAGGGGCACTGAAGCTTTCTTT.

This clonotype was recorded at least ten times. V gene TRBV24-1 combines with J gene TRBJ1-5; 9 bases align to TRBD1. J lost 6 bases, V lost 4 bases, and 3 bases had no gene match. CDR1 is KGHDR, CDR2 SFDVKD, per germline. CDR3 length equals 14 residues. The CDR3 here is CATSDPGQGQPQHF. The CDR3 coding sequence is TGTGCCACCAGTGACCCGGGACAGGGTCAGCCCCAGCATTTT.

Here the CDR3 reads CASSWSGDSNYGYTF. CDR3 DNA sequence: TGTGCCAGCAGCTGGTCAGGGGATTCTAACTATGGCTACACCTTC. V gene TRBV11-2 combines with J gene TRBJ1-2; tentatively, D is TRBD1 (6 bases). This CDR3 has 15 residues. V shed 4 bases and J shed 0 bases, with 12 bases lying between them. Germline CDR1 is SGHAT and CDR2 is FQNNGV.

The rearrangement joins TRBV20-1 to TRBJ2-3, with 7 bases that match TRBD2. The CDR3 extends over 17 amino acids. Unmatched junction bases numbered 15, after V lost 2 bases and J lost 4 bases. Germline V gene data show CDR1 as DFQATT and CDR2 as SNEGSKA (reference sequence). In nucleotides, the CDR3 is TGCAGTGCTAGAAATCGGCTAGCGGACCGGGCTGCAGATACGCAGTATTTT. Amino acid sequence: CSARNRLADRAADTQYF.

This clonotype occurred many times. The chain couples TRBV5-1 to TRBJ2-1; the D is unclear. Trimming left V 0 bases short and J 7 bases short, with 11 bases between. CDR3 length: 14 residues. Germline V gene sequence: CDR1 SGHRS, CDR2 YFSETQ. The CDR3 nucleotides are TGCGCCAGCAGCTTGGATGACGGCGAGAATGAGCAGTTCTTC. This gives the protein CASSLDDGENEQFF.

This clonotype has a handful of counts. The chain carries TRBV9 and TRBJ1-2, with D possibly TRBD1 on 6 matching bases. The CDR3 contains 15 residues. Per the germline V gene, CDR1 is SGDLS and CDR2 is YYNGEE. Trimming pared 0 bases from V and 8 bases from J, leaving 17 bases between. CDR3 bases: TGTGCCAGCAGCGTAGCGCGCAGGGGAGGTATCGGCTACACCTTC. Residues: CASSVARRGGIGYTF.

The sample holds a few counts of this clonotype. The chain has TRBV29-1 and TRBJ2-2; D is perhaps TRBD1 (5 bases). CDR1 and CDR2 (germline): SQVTM, ANQGSEA. This CDR3 has 15 residues. V was clipped by 3 bases and J by 6 bases, with 17 bases between them. The DNA of the CDR3 is TGCAGCGTTGAGCCCAGGGAATCATTGGCCGGGGAGCTGTTTTTT. Amino acid sequence: CSVEPRESLAGELFF.

This rearrangement joins TRBV5-1 to TRBJ2-1; 11 bases are a match to TRBD2. CDR1 is SGHRS and CDR2 is YFSETQ in the germline V gene. The J segment lost 4 bases and the V segment lost 3 bases, leaving 3 bases of the junction unmatched. The length of the CDR3 is 15 residues. CDR3: CASSSGTSGYNEQFF. CDR3 DNA sequence: TGCGCCAGCAGCTCCGGGACTAGCGGTTACAATGAGCAGTTCTTC.

This chain links TRBV20-1 with TRBJ1-5; 7 positions agree with TRBD1. Germline lookup yields CDR1 DFQATT and CDR2 SNEGSKA (reference sequence). This CDR3 contains 12 residues. CDR3 in DNA: TGCAGCGCCGACAGGGCCCATCAGCCCCAGCATTTT. This codes for CSADRAHQPQHF.

V is TRBV15 and J is TRBJ1-4, with a tentative D call TRBD1 (5 bases). This CDR3 has 15 amino acids. CDR1 and CDR2 (germline): LNHNV, YYDKDF (reference sequence). V lost 0 bases, J lost 10 bases, and 15 bases lay in between. CDR3 protein: CATSRDEKGKVKLFF. Here the CDR3 DNA reads TGTGCCACCAGCAGAGATGAGAAGGGGAAGGTAAAACTGTTTTTT.

The table lists this clonotype with a few counts. V is TRBV7-2 and J is TRBJ1-6; tentatively, D is TRBD1 (5 bases). V was cut by 6 bases and J by 5 bases, with 14 bases left in between. Germline CDR1 SGHTA, CDR2 FQGNSA. The CDR3 is 15 residues long. The CDR3 loop reads CASSSLGGNNSPLHF. CDR3 nucleotide sequence: TGTGCCAGCAGTTCACTGGGGGGAAATAATTCACCCCTCCACTTT.

This chain joins TRBV21-1 and TRBJ1-2; the table's D call, TRBD1, was not checked against the DNA. TRBV21-1 is deemed a pseudogene. The CDR3 is made up of 10 amino acids. The CDR3 nucleotides are TGTGCCAGCAGCAAGGGGTCGCCCGACTTC. It translates to CASSKGSPDF.

The genes are TRBV7-2 and TRBJ2-6; D not resolved. V lost 3 bases and J lost 2, with 5 bases in between. Germline CDR1 is SGHTA and CDR2 is FQGNSA. The CDR3 runs 14 residues. Written as DNA, the CDR3 is TGTGCCAGCAGCTTTCGAACTGGGGCCAACGTCCTGACTTTC. It translates to CASSFRTGANVLTF. The full variable domain, completed using reference TRBV7-2 and TRBJ2-6, is GAGVSQSPSNKVTEKGKDVELRCDPISGHTALYWYRQSLGQGLEFLIYFQGNSAPDKSGLPSDRFSAERTGGSVSTLTIQRTQQEDSAVYLCASSFRTGANVLTFGAGSRLTVL.

This clonotype has at least ten counts. This rearrangement joins TRBV12-3 or TRBV12-4 to TRBJ2-1, with 8 bases matching TRBD1. This CDR3 is 15 amino acids long. J gave up 2 bases and V 8 bases, and 8 bases lay outside the gene matches. The CDR3 nucleotides read TGTGCCAGCCTTCCGGGGACAGGCCCCTACAATGAGCAGTTCTTC. This sequence encodes CASLPGTGPYNEQFF.

The CDR3: CASSSGASGDSEQFF. The CDR3 DNA reads TGTGCCAGCAGCTCGGGGGCTAGCGGGGACTCGGAGCAGTTCTTC. This chain connects TRBV28 to TRBJ2-1; 9 bases agree with TRBD2. Per germline, CDR1 MDHEN and CDR2 SYDVKM. The CDR3 spans 15 residues. The V segment lost 6 bases and the J segment 10 bases; nucleotides outside the gene matches: 13.

This chain uses TRBV4-2 with TRBJ2-5; 8 bases align to TRBD2. CDR3 length equals 14 residues. Germline V lookup: CDR1 LGHNA, CDR2 YNFKEQ. The trim removed 1 base at V and 3 bases at J, leaving 1 base unmatched. DNA of the CDR3: TGTGCCAGCAGCCAAGGTAGCGGGGAAGAGACCCAGTACTTC. The encoded protein is CASSQGSGEETQYF.